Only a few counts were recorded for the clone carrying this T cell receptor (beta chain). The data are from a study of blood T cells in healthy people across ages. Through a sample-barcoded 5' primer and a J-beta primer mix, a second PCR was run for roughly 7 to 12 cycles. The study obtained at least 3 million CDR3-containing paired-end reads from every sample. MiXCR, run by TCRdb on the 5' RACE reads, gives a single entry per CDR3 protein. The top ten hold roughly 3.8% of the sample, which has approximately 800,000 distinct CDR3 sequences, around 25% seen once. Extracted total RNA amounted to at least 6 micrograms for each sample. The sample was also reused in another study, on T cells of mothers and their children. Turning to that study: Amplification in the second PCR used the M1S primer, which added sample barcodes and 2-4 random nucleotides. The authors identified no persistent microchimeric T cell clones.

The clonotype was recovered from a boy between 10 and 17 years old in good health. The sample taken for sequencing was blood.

This CDR3 reads CASSIRGNYNEQFF. The CDR3 nucleotides are TGTGCCAGCAGTATACGGGGGAACTACAATGAGCAGTTCTTC. The chain carries TRBV27 and TRBJ2-1, with D perhaps matching TRBD2 (6 bases). Trimming stripped 5 bases from V and 3 bases from J, with 11 bases between. In germline, CDR1 is MNHEY, CDR2 SMNVEV (reference sequence). The CDR3 sequence is 14 residues long.